This T cell receptor beta chain was identified in a study of T-cell reconstitution after alpha-beta-depleted transplantation in children. The authors prepared the TCRbeta library with unique molecular identifiers. MiXCR was run by TCRdb on the PCR reads, yielding one entry per CDR3 protein. The sample has some 500,000 distinct CDR3 sequences, around a third seen once. CDR1 and CDR2 from the germline V gene are GTSNPN and SVGIG (reference sequence). V gave up 3 bases and J gave up 6 bases, with 14 bases separating them. CDR3 length: 13 residues. This specimen was PBMCs from the stem cell graft donor, taken from the stem cell graft. The gene calls are TRBV30 and TRBJ1-2; D possibly corresponds to TRBD1 (6 bases). The sequence derives from a human donor who donated a stem cell graft to a child with aplastic anemia. As DNA, the CDR3 is TGTGCCTGGAGACCGACAGGCGCACATGGCTACACCTTC. This translates into CAWRPTGAHGYTF.